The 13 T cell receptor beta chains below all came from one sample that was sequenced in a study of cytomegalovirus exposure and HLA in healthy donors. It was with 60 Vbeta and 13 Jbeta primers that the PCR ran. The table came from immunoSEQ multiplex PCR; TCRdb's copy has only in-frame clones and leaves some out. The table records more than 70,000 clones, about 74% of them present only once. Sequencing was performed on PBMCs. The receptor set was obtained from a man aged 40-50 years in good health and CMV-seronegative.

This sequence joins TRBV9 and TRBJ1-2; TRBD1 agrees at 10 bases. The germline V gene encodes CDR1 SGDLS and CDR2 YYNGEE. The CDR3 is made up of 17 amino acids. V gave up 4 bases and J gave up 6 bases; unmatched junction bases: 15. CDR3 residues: CASSISRQGARGNGYTF. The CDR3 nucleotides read TGTGCCAGCAGCATATCTCGACAGGGGGCGAGAGGCAATGGCTACACCTTC.

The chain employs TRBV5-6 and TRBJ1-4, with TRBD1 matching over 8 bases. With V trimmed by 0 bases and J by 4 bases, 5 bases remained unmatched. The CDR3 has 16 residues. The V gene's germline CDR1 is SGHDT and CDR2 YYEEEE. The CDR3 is CASSLAGGLFNEKLFF. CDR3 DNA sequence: TGTGCCAGCAGCTTGGCAGGGGGCCTCTTTAATGAAAAACTGTTTTTT. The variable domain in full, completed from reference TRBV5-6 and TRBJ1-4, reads DAGVTQSPTHLIKTRGQQVTLRCSPKSGHDTVSWYQQALGQGPQFIFQYYEEEERQRGNFPDRFSGHQFPNYSSELNVNALLLGDSALYLCASSLAGGLFNEKLFFGSGTQLSVL.

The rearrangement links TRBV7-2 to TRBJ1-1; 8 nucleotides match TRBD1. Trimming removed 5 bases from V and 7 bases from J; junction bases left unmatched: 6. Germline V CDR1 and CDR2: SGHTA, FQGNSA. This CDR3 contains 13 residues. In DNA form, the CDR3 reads TGTGCCAGCAGCATAGGGACAGGTTTTGAAGCTTTCTTT. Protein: CASSIGTGFEAFF. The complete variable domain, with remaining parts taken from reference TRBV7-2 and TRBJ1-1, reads GAGVSQSPSNKVTEKGKDVELRCDPISGHTALYWYRQSLGQGLEFLIYFQGNSAPDKSGLPSDRFSAERTGGSVSTLTIQRTQQEDSAVYLCASSIGTGFEAFFGQGTRLTVV.

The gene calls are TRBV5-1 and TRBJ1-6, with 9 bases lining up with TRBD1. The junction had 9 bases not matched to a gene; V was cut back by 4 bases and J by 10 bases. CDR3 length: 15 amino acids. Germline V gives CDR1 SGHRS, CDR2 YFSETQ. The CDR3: CASSPDGTGLSPLHF. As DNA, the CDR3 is TGCGCCAGCAGCCCGGACGGGACAGGGTTATCACCCCTCCACTTT.

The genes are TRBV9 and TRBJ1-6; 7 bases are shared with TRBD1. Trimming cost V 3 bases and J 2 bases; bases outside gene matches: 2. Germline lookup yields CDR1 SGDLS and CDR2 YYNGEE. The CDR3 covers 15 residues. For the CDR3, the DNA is TGTGCCAGCAGCGAGGGACAGCCCTATAATTCACCCCTCCACTTT. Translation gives CASSEGQPYNSPLHF.

The CDR3 DNA reads as TGCAGCGTAACCCAGCGGGGGGGCCGGGAGACCCAGTACTTC. Amino acid sequence: CSVTQRGGRETQYF. The chain carries TRBV29-1 and TRBJ2-5; 10 bases map to TRBD2. This CDR3 is 14 amino acids long. V gave up 6 bases and J gave up 5 bases; unmatched junction bases: 9. CDR1 is SQVTM and CDR2 is ANQGSEA in the germline V gene.

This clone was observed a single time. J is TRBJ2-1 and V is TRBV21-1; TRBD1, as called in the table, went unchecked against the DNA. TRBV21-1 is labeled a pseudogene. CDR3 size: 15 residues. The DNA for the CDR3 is TGTGCCAGCAGCGCCAGGGGGGAGACTTACAATGAGCAGTTCTTC. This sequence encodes CASSARGETYNEQFF.

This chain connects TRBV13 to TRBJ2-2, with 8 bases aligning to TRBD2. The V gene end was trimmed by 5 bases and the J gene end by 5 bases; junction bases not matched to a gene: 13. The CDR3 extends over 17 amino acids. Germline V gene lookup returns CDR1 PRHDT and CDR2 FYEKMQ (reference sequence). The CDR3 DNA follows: TGTGCCAGCAGCCCTAAGGAGCGGGGGCCGGGGACCGGGGAGCTGTTTTTT. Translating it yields CASSPKERGPGTGELFF.

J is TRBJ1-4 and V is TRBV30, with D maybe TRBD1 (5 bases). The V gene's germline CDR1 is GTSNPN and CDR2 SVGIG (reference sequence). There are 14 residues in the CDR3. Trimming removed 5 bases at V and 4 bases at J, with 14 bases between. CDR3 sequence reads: CAWAQGRFNEKLFF. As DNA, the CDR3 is TGTGCCTGGGCCCAGGGCAGGTTTAATGAAAAACTGTTTTTT.

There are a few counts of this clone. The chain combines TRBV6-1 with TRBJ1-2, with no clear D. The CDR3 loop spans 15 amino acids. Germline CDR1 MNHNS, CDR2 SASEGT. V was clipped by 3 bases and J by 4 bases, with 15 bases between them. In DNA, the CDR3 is TGTGCCAGCAGTGAGGCTAACGGAGGTCGCTATGGCTACACCTTC. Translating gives CASSEANGGRYGYTF.

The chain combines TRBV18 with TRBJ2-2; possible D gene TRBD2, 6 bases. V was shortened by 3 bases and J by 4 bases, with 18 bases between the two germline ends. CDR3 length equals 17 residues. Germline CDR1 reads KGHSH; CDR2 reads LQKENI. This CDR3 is CASSPTPERALTGELFF. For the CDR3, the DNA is TGTGCCAGCTCACCGACCCCCGAGCGGGCCCTCACCGGGGAGCTGTTTTTT.

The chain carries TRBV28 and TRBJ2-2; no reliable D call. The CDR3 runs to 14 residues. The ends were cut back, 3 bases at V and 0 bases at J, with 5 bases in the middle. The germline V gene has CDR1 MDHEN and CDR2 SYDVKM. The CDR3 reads CASSFTPNTGELFF. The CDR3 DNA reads TGTGCCAGCAGTTTTACACCGAACACCGGGGAGCTGTTTTTT.

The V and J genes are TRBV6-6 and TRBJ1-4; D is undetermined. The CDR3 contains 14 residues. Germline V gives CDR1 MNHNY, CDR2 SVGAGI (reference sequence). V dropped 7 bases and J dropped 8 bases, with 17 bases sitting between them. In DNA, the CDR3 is TGTGCCAGCACCAACGAGGGTTGGTCGGAAAAACTGTTTTTT. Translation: CASTNEGWSEKLFF.